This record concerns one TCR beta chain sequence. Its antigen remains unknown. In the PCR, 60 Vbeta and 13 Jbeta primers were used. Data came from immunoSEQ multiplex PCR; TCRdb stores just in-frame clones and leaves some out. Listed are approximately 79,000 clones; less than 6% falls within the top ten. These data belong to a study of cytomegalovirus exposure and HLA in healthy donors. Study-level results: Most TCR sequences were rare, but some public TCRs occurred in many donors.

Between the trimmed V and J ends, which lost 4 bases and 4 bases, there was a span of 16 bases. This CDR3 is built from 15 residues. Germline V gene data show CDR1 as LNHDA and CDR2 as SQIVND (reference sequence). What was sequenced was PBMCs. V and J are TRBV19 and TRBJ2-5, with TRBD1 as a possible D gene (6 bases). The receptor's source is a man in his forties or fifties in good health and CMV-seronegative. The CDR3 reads CASSTPTGLGETQYF. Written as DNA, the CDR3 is TGTGCCAGTAGTACCCCGACAGGTCTCGGAGAGACCCAGTACTTC.